Listed below are T cell receptor beta chains from one sample, sequenced in a study of blood T cell repertoires in COVID-19. The table came from immunoSEQ multiplex PCR; TCRdb's copy has only in-frame clones and leaves some out. The sample shows 40,000 to 50,000 clones, 88% of them seen only once. The sequenced sample consisted of peripheral blood. The source of these receptors is a middle-aged man with active COVID-19. CDR3s include the opening cysteine and the closing phenylalanine or tryptophan. D genes are given only for firm matches. For some rows the clone size is stated as once, few or many, or as a class when expanded; others skip it.

V,size,D,J,CDR3,DNA
TRBV7-2,NA,TRBD1,TRBJ1-3,CASSLASGGSGNTIYF,TGTGCCAGCAGCTTAGCCTCAGGGGGCTCTGGAAACACCATATATTTT
TRBV5-5,NA,NA,TRBJ1-5,CASSLVPGGGNQPQHF,TGTGCCAGCAGCTTGGTTCCCGGGGGAGGCAATCAGCCCCAGCATTTT
TRBV5-6,NA,NA,TRBJ2-5,CASSKGLQETQYF,TGTGCCAGCAGCAAGGGACTTCAAGAGACCCAGTACTTC
TRBV5-1,NA,TRBD2,TRBJ2-1,CASSLLAGRDEQFF,TGCGCCAGCAGCTTGCTAGCGGGAAGGGATGAGCAGTTCTTC
TRBV2,NA,TRBD2,TRBJ2-7,CASSESGGAKQYF,TGTGCCAGCAGTGAAAGCGGGGGGGCCAAACAGTACTTC
TRBV12-5,few,NA,TRBJ1-2,CASGLVQITNYGYTF,TGTGCTAGTGGTTTGGTACAGATTACTAACTATGGCTACACCTTC
TRBV10-1,few,NA,TRBJ2-7,CASSNRSSYEQYF,TGCGCCAGCAGCAACAGGAGCTCCTACGAGCAGTACTTC
TRBV18,NA,TRBD2,TRBJ2-7,CASSQEAGLRYEQYF,TGTGCCAGCTCCCAGGAAGCGGGGCTTCGATACGAGCAGTACTTC
TRBV5-1,NA,NA,TRBJ2-3,CASSRPGDTQYF,TGCGCCAGCAGCCGTCCGGGGGATACGCAGTATTTT
TRBV2,NA,TRBD1,TRBJ1-1,CASSEEGGARDTEAFF,TGTGCCAGCAGTGAAGAAGGGGGCGCAAGGGACACTGAAGCTTTCTTT
TRBV9,NA,NA,TRBJ1-4,CASSVSFSGEKLFF,TGTGCCAGCAGCGTTTCTTTTTCGGGTGAAAAACTGTTTTTT
TRBV7-8,NA,TRBD2,TRBJ2-3,CASSILAGTTDPDTQYF,TGTGCCAGCAGCATCCTGGCCGGGACTACTGACCCGGATACGCAGTATTTT
TRBV18,NA,NA,TRBJ2-7,CASSQEGLSYEQYF,TGTGCCAGCTCACAAGAGGGACTCTCCTACGAGCAGTACTTC
TRBV16,NA,NA,TRBJ2-2,CASSQFQGNTGELFF,TGTGCCAGCAGCCAATTCCAGGGGAACACCGGGGAGCTGTTTTTT
TRBV7-6,NA,NA,TRBJ1-1,CASSAPTGAVVTEAFF,TGTGCCAGCAGCGCACCAACGGGAGCGGTGGTTACTGAAGCTTTCTTT
TRBV28,NA,TRBD1,TRBJ2-5,CASTYGTDQETQYF,TGTGCCAGCACCTACGGGACAGATCAAGAGACCCAGTACTTC
TRBV20-1,NA,TRBD2,TRBJ2-1,CSASSSGRALGNEQFF,TGCAGTGCTAGTTCAAGCGGGAGGGCCCTCGGCAATGAGCAGTTCTTC
TRBV4-1,once,NA,TRBJ2-1,CASSQVKGYNEQFF,TGCGCCAGCAGCCAAGTAAAGGGGTACAATGAGCAGTTCTTC
TRBV11-2,NA,TRBD2,TRBJ2-3,CASSWLAGGIVTDTQYF,TGTGCCAGCAGCTGGCTAGCGGGGGGGATTGTCACAGATACGCAGTATTTT
TRBV9,NA,TRBD2,TRBJ2-6,CASSVLAGGTGANVLTF,TGTGCCAGCAGCGTACTAGCGGGGGGAACTGGGGCCAACGTCCTGACTTTC
TRBV6-1,NA,NA,TRBJ2-5,CASSELRLAETQYF,TGTGCCAGCAGTGAATTAAGGCTAGCGGAGACCCAGTACTTC
TRBV7-2,NA,NA,TRBJ1-1,CASSSGLPGRKEAFF,TGTGCCAGCAGCTCAGGGTTGCCAGGGCGGAAAGAAGCTTTCTTT
TRBV4-1,NA,TRBD2,TRBJ2-3,CASSQEASGSTDTQYF,TGCGCCAGCAGCCAAGAGGCTAGCGGATCCACAGATACGCAGTATTTT
TRBV2,NA,TRBD1,TRBJ1-6,CASSLSGQGGSPLHF,TGTGCCAGCAGTTTATCGGGACAGGGAGGATCACCCCTCCACTTT
TRBV7-2,NA,NA,TRBJ1-1,CASSSTVIRTEAFF,TGTGCCAGCAGCTCAACAGTGATTCGCACTGAAGCTTTCTTT